Following are 24 T cell receptor beta chains from one sample sequenced in a study of human T cells and chemical hapten exposure. The time point denotes: patch test 3, about 24 weeks after DPC sensitization. The treatment was: therapeutic diphenylcyclopropenone sensitization with weekly scalp DPC. One entry per CDR3 protein, called by TCRdb with MiXCR from the RACE reads. The repertoire holds about 82,000 distinct CDR3 sequences, approximately 13% seen once, with about 5.7% in the top ten. Material: whole blood, obtained in connection with sensitization to the hapten diphenylcyclopropenone (DPC). These receptors all come from a woman aged 45-59 years with alopecia areata. Some clones in this sample may be carry-over from other donors' samples.

Only one count was recorded for this clonotype. V usage is TRBV24-1 and J usage is TRBJ2-3, with D perhaps given as TRBD1 or TRBD2 (5 bases each). Trimming took off 3 bases at V and 6 bases at J, with 12 bases between the two ends. Germline V gene lookup returns CDR1 KGHDR and CDR2 SFDVKD. The CDR3 runs 14 residues. CDR3 sequence (DNA): TGTGCCACCAGTGATAAAGGGACGGACGATACGCAGTATTTT. Protein: CATSDKGTDDTQYF.

The sample holds many counts of this clonotype. The CDR3 sequence is CSARISGASVSYEQYF. The CDR3 bases are TGCAGTGCTAGGATTAGCGGTGCTAGCGTTTCCTACGAGCAGTACTTC. V gene TRBV20-1 combines with J gene TRBJ2-7, with D perhaps TRBD2 (6 bases). The germline V gene encodes CDR1 DFQATT and CDR2 SNEGSKA (reference sequence). CDR3 length: 16 amino acids. The V and J ends lost 3 bases and 1 base respectively, with 19 bases between them.

This clonotype was seen only a few times. This sequence joins TRBV7-9 and TRBJ2-2, with D perhaps matching TRBD2 (5 bases). The V end was cut by 1 base, the J end by 6 bases, with 6 bases between. The CDR3 length is 13 residues. CDR1 and CDR2 from the germline V gene are SEHNR and FQNEAQ (reference sequence). The CDR3 reads CASSLVGAGELFF. The CDR3 region has the DNA TGTGCCAGCAGCTTAGTGGGAGCCGGGGAGCTGTTTTTT. The variable domain in full, with the rest retrieved from reference TRBV7-9 and TRBJ2-2, is DTGVSQNPRHKITKRGQNVTFRCDPISEHNRLYWYRQTLGQGPEFLTYFQNEAQLEKSRLLSDRFSAERPKGSFSTLEIQRTEQGDSAMYLCASSLVGAGELFFGEGSRLTVL.

Ten or more counts support this clonotype. The chain uses TRBV11-2 and TRBJ2-3, with unresolved D. V lost 4 bases and J lost 5, with 7 bases in between. The CDR3 totals 12 residues. CDR1 is SGHAT and CDR2 is FQNNGV in the germline V gene. DNA for the CDR3: TGTGCCAGCAGCTATCATCTAGATACGCAGTATTTT. Translation: CASSYHLDTQYF.

This clonotype was counted many times. The chain employs TRBV12-3 or TRBV12-4 and TRBJ2-2; no firm D call. Between the trimmed V and J ends, which lost 3 bases and 4 bases, there was a span of 9 bases. The CDR3 length is 14 residues. As DNA, the CDR3 is TGTGCCAGCAGTTTGACTCAATCCACCGGGGAGCTGTTTTTT. This codes for CASSLTQSTGELFF.

This clonotype occurred a few times. The V call is TRBV30, the J call TRBJ2-5; 11 bases are shared with TRBD2. The CDR3 covers 14 residues. Germline V gives CDR1 GTSNPN, CDR2 SVGIG (reference sequence). After removal of 2 bases from V and 4 bases from J, the junction contained 3 bases not matched to a gene. This CDR3 is CAWSSLAGGETQYF. In DNA, the CDR3 is TGTGCCTGGAGTTCCCTAGCGGGAGGAGAGACCCAGTACTTC.

Only a few counts were recorded for this clonotype. The chain combines TRBV11-3 with TRBJ2-1, with D unclear. Trimming took off 1 base at V and 9 bases at J, with 13 bases between the two ends. Germline V lookup: CDR1 SGHNT, CDR2 YENEEA. The CDR3 spans 14 residues. CDR3 DNA: TGTGCCAGCAGCTTAGGCTCCAGTCTCGGTGAGCAGTTCTTC. This translates into CASSLGSSLGEQFF.

There are many counts of this clonotype. This chain connects TRBV6-4 to TRBJ1-1; 8 bases match TRBD1. The ends lost 6 bases at V and 1 base at J; junction bases unmatched: 4. The CDR3 has 14 amino acids. CDR1 and CDR2 from the germline V gene are MRHNA and SNTAGT. The CDR3 sequence is CASRQGQANTEAFF. In DNA, the CDR3 is TGTGCCAGCAGGCAGGGACAGGCGAACACTGAAGCTTTCTTT.

The rearrangement joins TRBV19 to TRBJ2-5, with TRBD1 identical over 8 bases. Looked up from germline, CDR1 is LNHDA and CDR2 is SQIVND (reference sequence). The CDR3 has 16 residues. J gave up 1 base and V 4 bases, and 8 bases lay outside the gene matches. DNA of the CDR3: TGTGCCAGTAGTACCCGGACAGGGAGGATCCAAGAGACCCAGTACTTC. This encodes CASSTRTGRIQETQYF.

This clonotype showed up many times. The chain has TRBV7-2 and TRBJ2-1; TRBD2 aligns across 8 bases. The CDR3 runs to 14 residues. With 8 bases clipped from V and 1 base from J, the junction kept 4 bases outside the gene matches. Germline assignment: CDR1 SGHTA and CDR2 FQGNSA. CDR3 nucleotides: TGTGCCAGCTCCGGGAGGGGGTCCTACAATGAGCAGTTCTTC. Translated, it gives CASSGRGSYNEQFF.

This clonotype appeared a few times. The CDR3 spells CSVDRLEQTYGYTF. CDR3 in DNA: TGCAGCGTTGATCGTCTGGAACAGACCTATGGCTACACCTTC. The chain joins TRBV29-1 to TRBJ1-2; D is unclear. This CDR3 is built from 14 residues. Trimming removed 3 bases at V and 4 bases at J, with 15 bases between. Per germline, CDR1 SQVTM and CDR2 ANQGSEA.

This clonotype has a count of ten or more. The chain employs TRBV4-1 and TRBJ2-4, with D hard to call. Germline values: CDR1 MGHRA, CDR2 YSYEKL. The CDR3 runs to 15 residues. V shed 1 base and J shed 0 bases, with 7 bases lying between them. The CDR3 region has the DNA TGCGCCAGCAGCCAAGGGGTAATAGCCAAAAACATTCAGTACTTC. Its protein is CASSQGVIAKNIQYF.

This clonotype was picked up many times. This chain links TRBV29-1 with TRBJ2-3; 7 bases line up with TRBD2. Germline V gene lookup returns CDR1 SQVTM and CDR2 ANQGSEA. After removal of 4 bases from V and 9 bases from J, the junction contained 10 bases not matched to a gene. The CDR3 loop spans 13 amino acids. Written as DNA, the CDR3 is TGCAGCGTTGCCCGGGGGAGGGTCCAAACGCAGTATTTT. Its translation: CSVARGRVQTQYF.

The chain links TRBV6-5 to TRBJ2-1; 16 nucleotides agree with TRBD2. After removal of 6 bases from V and 9 bases from J, the junction contained 8 bases not matched to a gene. CDR3 length equals 16 residues. Germline CDR1 reads MNHEY; CDR2 reads SVGAGI. This CDR3 is CASRPTGLAGGSEQFF. The DNA of the CDR3 is TGTGCCAGCAGACCAACGGGACTAGCGGGAGGGAGTGAGCAGTTCTTC.

The table lists this clonotype with many counts. This chain joins TRBV11-2 and TRBJ2-5; 7 bases match TRBD1. The V and J ends lost 5 bases and 5 bases, in that order; junction bases with no gene match: 20. The CDR3 has 18 residues. Germline V gene data show CDR1 as SGHAT and CDR2 as FQNNGV. CDR3 amino acids: CASSPDWSAGGSYETQYF. CDR3 in DNA: TGTGCCAGCAGCCCCGACTGGTCGGCAGGGGGATCTTATGAGACCCAGTACTTC.

This clonotype was found many times. The chain combines TRBV29-1 with TRBJ1-5; D remains unclear. The CDR3 length is 11 residues. Trimming removed 5 bases at V and 11 bases at J, with 13 bases between. From germline, CDR1 is SQVTM and CDR2 ANQGSEA. Here the CDR3 DNA reads TGCAGCGTTTTTTGGAAAGGGTCCCAGCATTTT. Protein sequence: CSVFWKGSQHF.

This clonotype has ten or more counts. This chain uses TRBV6-1 with TRBJ1-5; a weak D match, TRBD1 (5 bases). The V gene's germline CDR1 is MNHNS and CDR2 SASEGT. The CDR3 covers 15 residues. V gave up 0 bases and J gave up 7 bases, with 13 bases separating them. The CDR3 sequence: CASSEARGRAQPQHF. CDR3 nucleotide sequence: TGTGCCAGCAGTGAAGCCCGGGGCAGGGCCCAGCCCCAGCATTTT.

The chain combines TRBV3-1 with TRBJ2-7; D could derive from TRBD1 or TRBD2 (5 bases each). In germline, CDR1 is LGHDT, CDR2 YNNKEL (reference sequence). The CDR3 is 13 amino acids. Trimming took 4 bases from V and 5 from J, leaving 12 bases between them. The DNA for the CDR3 is TGTGCCAGCAGCCCCGGGGCCCTGGACGAGCAGTACTTC. Residues: CASSPGALDEQYF.

A note on this clonotype: This may be a read error, as it is one base from a much larger clone. The chain recombines TRBV6-2 or TRBV6-3 with TRBJ2-3; 12 bases map to TRBD2. With V trimmed by 7 bases and J by 7 bases, 3 bases remained unmatched. The germline CDR1 and CDR2 sequences are MNHEY and SVGEGT. This CDR3 has 13 residues. CDR3 DNA: TGTGCCAGCAAGGGACTAGCGGGTAATACGCAGTATTTT. Translation gives CASKGLAGNTQYF.

The chain carries TRBV29-1 and TRBJ1-4; TRBD1 matches 9 bases. This CDR3 comprises 14 residues. The V and J ends lost 7 bases and 1 base, in that order; junction bases with no gene match: 4. The germline CDR1 and CDR2 sequences are SQVTM and ANQGSEA. CDR3: CSARDRETNEKLFF. The CDR3 coding sequence is TGCAGCGCCCGGGACAGGGAAACTAATGAAAAACTGTTTTTT. The full variable domain, rest sourced from reference TRBV29-1 and TRBJ1-4, is SAVISQKPSRDICQRGTSLTIQCQVDSQVTMMFWYRQQPGQSLTLIATANQGSEATYESGFVIDKFPISRPNLTFSTLTVSNMSPEDSSIYLCSARDRETNEKLFFGSGTQLSVL.

The chain carries TRBV7-9 and TRBJ2-7; 7 bases agree with TRBD2. Germline-derived CDR1 and CDR2 are SEHNR and FQNEAQ (reference sequence). The CDR3 covers 15 residues. The V gene end was trimmed by 5 bases and the J gene end by 1 base; junction bases not matched to a gene: 8. The CDR3 loop is CASSRPAGRSYEQYF. The CDR3 DNA reads TGTGCCAGCAGCCGCCCAGCGGGAAGATCCTACGAGCAGTACTTC.

Ten or more counts support this clonotype. The rearrangement uses TRBV6-2 or TRBV6-3 and TRBJ2-1; D is unresolved. The germline gives CDR1 MNHEY, CDR2 SVGEGT. The CDR3 runs 14 residues. V dropped 2 bases and J dropped 4 bases, with 9 bases sitting between them. The CDR3 DNA reads as TGTGCCAGCAGTTACGGGCCTACTTACAATGAGCAGTTCTTC. It encodes CASSYGPTYNEQFF.

This clonotype was recorded a few times. The chain is built from TRBV11-2 and TRBJ2-7; no clear D gene. The germline gives CDR1 SGHAT, CDR2 FQNNGV. Between the trimmed V and J ends, which lost 1 base and 6 bases, there was a span of 7 bases. The CDR3 loop spans 12 amino acids. The DNA for the CDR3 is TGTGCCAGCAGCTTAGTCCCTTCCGAGCAGTACTTC. Protein product: CASSLVPSEQYF.

In this sample, this clonotype turned up a few times. J is TRBJ2-7 and V is TRBV20-1; 9 nucleotides line up with TRBD2. The CDR3 length is 16 residues. From germline, CDR1 is DFQATT and CDR2 SNEGSKA (reference sequence). The J segment lost 0 bases and the V segment lost 5 bases, leaving 11 bases of the junction unmatched. The CDR3 spells CSARKGASGTSYEQYF. CDR3 DNA: TGCAGTGCTCGGAAGGGGGCTAGCGGGACCTCCTACGAGCAGTACTTC.